This TCR beta chain was recorded in a study of cytomegalovirus exposure and HLA in healthy donors (dated by TCRdb to between 2016 and 2019). The study in broad terms: According to a later analysis, the roughly 120 validation repertoires were produced on the same platform as the approximately 620 repertoires of the first cohort. The study was designed to test whether signatures of past pathogen exposure could be identified by cataloging public T cell receptors. To predict cytomegalovirus infection status, the study combined high-throughput TCR immunosequencing, statistical association of individual TCRs with disease status, and machine learning. Besides the first cohort of 666 subjects, a separate validation cohort made up of roughly 120 different subjects was used. The full study reports these points: A later analysis found that TCRs clustered in the first cohort also tended to co-occur in the 95 to 150 validation repertoires, with 90% to 95% of cluster scores above 0. The classifier was reported to diagnose cytomegalovirus status with high specificity and sensitivity in both the original cohort and the validation cohort. The study gave a list of over 150 TCR beta chains associated with cytomegalovirus. Three of the identified cytomegalovirus-associated TCR beta chains were confirmed in vitro to be specific for cytomegalovirus antigens. All 110 or so repertoires were used to score co-occurrence in the validation cohort in a later analysis, because that analysis had no HLA typing for the cohort. Most TCR sequences were observed very rarely across donors, whereas some public TCRs were present in many individuals. The authors suggested that the approach could potentially be extended to other disease states and immunological phenotypes.

Separate from the approximately 690-subject first cohort, the validation cohort of around 130 subjects was the group to which the donors belonged. Library construction relied on the immunoSEQ multiplex PCR assay. The paper's data handling went like this. A statistical classification framework was developed to diagnose cytomegalovirus status using the catalog of TCR beta chain sequences. Held by TCRdb, this immuneACCESS table contains in-frame sequences only and omits some clones. Under half of the omission traces to an unresolved V gene where checked; the cause of the rest is unknown. For V, J and clone size, that table is used; D and trimming come from the DNA. Across this sample there are around 69,000 clones, with 96% seen only once. About 4.5% of the sample is held by the ten biggest clonotypes. Trimming takes 0 bases off V and 1 base off J; junction bases not matched to a gene: 0. The CDR3 has 16 amino acids, counting the end cysteine and phenylalanine. Kept here is only the CDR3 DNA, which spans 48 bases and is read in frame from base 1. The germline V gene gives CDR1 as LGHNA and CDR2 as YSLEER.

As to this clone: The antigen this receptor binds is unknown. No base quality information exists; no much larger clone differs at one position.

The chain is made from TRBV4-3 and TRBJ2-7; TRBD2 fits 13 bases in the junction. The TCR was taken from a woman under 30 in good health and CMV-seropositive. Source material: PBMCs. The CDR3 protein is CASSQELAGGSYEQYF. At the DNA level, the sequence is TGCGCCAGCAGCCAAGAACTAGCGGGAGGGTCCTACGAGCAGTACTTC.